The present entry profiles one T cell receptor (beta chain) with its context. Clones were read by immunoSEQ multiplex PCR, and TCRdb kept only the in-frame ones, dropping some. Of approximately 89,000 clones listed, 94% are singletons. This CDR3 has 15 residues. V was clipped by 0 bases and J by 6 bases; unmatched bases: 7. Germline V gene lookup returns CDR1 SGHDN and CDR2 FVKESK. The sample is drawn from a study of T cell changes during pregnancy in multiple sclerosis. The receptor was derived from a female donor with multiple sclerosis, enrolled in a pregnancy study. The sequencing here drew on peripheral blood, taken in the third trimester of pregnancy. The J gene is TRBJ1-2, the V gene TRBV14; TRBD1 matches 7 bases. CDR3 loop: CASSQDLRGEDGYTF. The CDR3 nucleotides are TGTGCCAGCAGCCAAGATCTCAGGGGGGAAGATGGCTACACCTTC. Combining the CDR3 with reference TRBV14 and TRBJ1-2 gives the whole variable domain EAGVTQFPSHSVIEKGQTVTLRCDPISGHDNLYWYRRVMGKEIKFLLHFVKESKQDESGMPNNRFLAERTGGTYSTLKVQPAELEDSGVYFCASSQDLRGEDGYTFGSGTRLTVV.